The entry that follows covers one TCR beta chain sequence. Its antigen remains unidentified. There are 19 residues in the CDR3. V was clipped by 5 bases and J by 1 base; unmatched bases: 16. Germline CDR1 SGHVS, CDR2 FNYEAQ. The data belong to a study of cytomegalovirus exposure and HLA in healthy donors. Regarding the study as a whole: The classifier, whose performance was assessed in both the original and validation cohorts, reportedly diagnosed cytomegalovirus status with high specificity and sensitivity.

PCR amplification relied on 60 Vbeta primers (plus 13 Jbeta primers). Libraries were prepared by immunoSEQ multiplex PCR; TCRdb keeps only in-frame clonotypes and omits some of them. The repertoire has 200,000 or so clones, 75% to 85% of them found once; the top ten carry less than 0.85%. Input material: PBMCs. This clonotype originated in a woman younger than 35 in good health and CMV-seronegative. V is TRBV7-6 and J is TRBJ2-2; 7 bases align to TRBD1. CDR3 in DNA: TGTGCCAGCAGCCGAAAACGGGACAGCCTGATAAAGAACACCGGGGAGCTGTTTTTT. It codes for CASSRKRDSLIKNTGELFF.